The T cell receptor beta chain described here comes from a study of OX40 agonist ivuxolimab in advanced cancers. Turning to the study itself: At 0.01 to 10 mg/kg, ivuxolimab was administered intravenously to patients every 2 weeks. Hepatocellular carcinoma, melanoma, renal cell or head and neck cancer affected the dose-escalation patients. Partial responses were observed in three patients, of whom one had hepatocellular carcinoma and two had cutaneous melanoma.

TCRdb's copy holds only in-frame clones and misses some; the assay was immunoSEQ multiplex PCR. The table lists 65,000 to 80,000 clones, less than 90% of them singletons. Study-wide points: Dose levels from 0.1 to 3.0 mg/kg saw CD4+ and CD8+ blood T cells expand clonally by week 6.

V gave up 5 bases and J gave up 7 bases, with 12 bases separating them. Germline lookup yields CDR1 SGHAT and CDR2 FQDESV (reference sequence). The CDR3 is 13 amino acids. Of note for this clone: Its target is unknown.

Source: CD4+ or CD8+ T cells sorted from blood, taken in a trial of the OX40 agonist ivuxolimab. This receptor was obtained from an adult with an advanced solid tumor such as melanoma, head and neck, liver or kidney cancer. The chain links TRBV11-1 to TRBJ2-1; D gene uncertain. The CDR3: CASSPGQQNEQFF. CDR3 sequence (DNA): TGTGCCAGCAGCCCCGGGCAGCAGAATGAGCAGTTCTTC.